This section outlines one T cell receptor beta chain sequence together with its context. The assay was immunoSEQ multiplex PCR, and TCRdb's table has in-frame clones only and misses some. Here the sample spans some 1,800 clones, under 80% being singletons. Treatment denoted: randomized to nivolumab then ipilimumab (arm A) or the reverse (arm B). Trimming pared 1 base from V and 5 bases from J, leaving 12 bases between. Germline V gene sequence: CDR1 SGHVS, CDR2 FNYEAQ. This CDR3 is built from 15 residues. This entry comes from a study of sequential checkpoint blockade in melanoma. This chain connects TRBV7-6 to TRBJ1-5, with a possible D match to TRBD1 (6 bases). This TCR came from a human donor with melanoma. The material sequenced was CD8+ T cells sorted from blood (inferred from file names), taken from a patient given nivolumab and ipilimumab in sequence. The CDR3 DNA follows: TGTGCCAGCAGCTTAGGGTGGGGGGGCGATCAGCCCCAGCATTTT. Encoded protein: CASSLGWGGDQPQHF.